A single sample is the source of the 10 T cell receptor beta chains below, sequenced in a study of beta chain features in type 1 diabetes. As every portion of the isolated RNA was reverse transcribed, the sequencing read expressed TCRB transcripts. Assay: immunoSEQ multiplex PCR; the TCRdb copy retains only in-frame clones and omits some. The table lists some 150,000 clones, about 50% of them singletons. Sequenced: Tregs from blood. The receptor set was obtained from a young man in good health.

This clone was recorded a few times. The DNA of the CDR3 is TGTGCCAGCAGCTTATTTCCGTACACGGGGGGCCGGACTGAAGCTTTCTTT. It codes for CASSLFPYTGGRTEAFF. The rearrangement joins TRBV7-2 to TRBJ1-1; TRBD1 is a possible D gene (6 bases). Germline assignment: CDR1 SGHTA and CDR2 FQGNSA. The CDR3 runs to 17 residues. Trimming took 2 bases from V and 5 from J, leaving 21 bases between them.

The chain employs TRBV11-2 and TRBJ1-1, with D possibly being TRBD1 (6 bases). In germline, CDR1 is SGHAT, CDR2 FQNNGV. The CDR3 is 18 amino acids. Deletions cut 4 bases from V and 1 base from J, with 22 bases between. The CDR3 DNA follows: TGTGCCAGCAGCTCCCCTCCTAAGGGACACATAAAGAACACTGAAGCTTTCTTT. Translating it yields CASSSPPKGHIKNTEAFF.

The chain combines TRBV5-1 with TRBJ2-3; 13 nucleotides line up with TRBD2. The CDR3 runs to 18 residues. Trimming removed 5 bases from V and 1 base from J; junction bases left unmatched: 10. CDR1 is SGHRS and CDR2 is YFSETQ in the germline V gene. For the CDR3, the DNA is TGCGCCAGCAGGGAGGGGAGACTAGCGGGGGGCCGCACAGATACGCAGTATTTT. It encodes CASREGRLAGGRTDTQYF.

Notes on this clone: A junction end diverges from the germline sequence, so it may reflect a read error. The J gene is TRBJ2-7, the V gene TRBV5-1; 10 nucleotides match TRBD1. The germline V gene encodes CDR1 SGHRS and CDR2 YFSETQ. CDR3 length: 12 residues. CDR3 nucleotides: TGCGCCAGCAGTCGGGACAGGGGCCCGGGGGACTTC. This sequence encodes CASSRDRGPGDF.

The chain joins TRBV5-1 to TRBJ2-7; D might be TRBD1 (6 bases). The germline gives CDR1 SGHRS, CDR2 YFSETQ. This CDR3 has 17 amino acids. V lost 0 bases and J lost 1, with 17 bases in between. DNA of the CDR3: TGCGCCAGCAGCTTGGCCGCTTGGACAGAGCAATCCTACGAGCAGTACTTC. This gives the protein CASSLAAWTEQSYEQYF. Full variable domain (rest looked up from reference TRBV5-1 and TRBJ2-7): KAGVTQTPRYLIKTRGQQVTLSCSPISGHRSVSWYQQTPGQGLQFLFEYFSETQRNKGNFPGRFSGRQFSNSRSEMNVSTLELGDSALYLCASSLAAWTEQSYEQYFGPGTRLTVT.

The V call is TRBV11-2, the J call TRBJ2-5; D possibly corresponds to TRBD2 (5 bases). Germline CDR1 SGHAT, CDR2 FQNNGV. V lost 8 bases and J lost 5, with 24 bases in between. This CDR3 comprises 16 residues. CDR3 sequence reads: CASLPWLASGFETQYF. The CDR3 nucleotides are TGTGCCAGCCTTCCCTGGCTAGCTTCGGGCTTCGAGACCCAGTACTTC.

This chain connects TRBV7-2 to TRBJ2-5, with 9 bases that match TRBD1. The germline CDR1 and CDR2 sequences are SGHTA and FQGNSA. This CDR3 spans 13 amino acids. Trimming took 3 bases from V and 6 from J; bases not matched to a gene: 2. The CDR3 DNA reads as TGTGCCAGCAGCTTGGGACAGGGAAAGACCCAGTACTTC. It translates to CASSLGQGKTQYF. Using reference TRBV7-2 and TRBJ2-5 for the parts outside the CDR3, the full variable domain is GAGVSQSPSNKVTEKGKDVELRCDPISGHTALYWYRQSLGQGLEFLIYFQGNSAPDKSGLPSDRFSAERTGGSVSTLTIQRTQQEDSAVYLCASSLGQGKTQYFGPGTRLLVL.

The chain joins TRBV5-4 to TRBJ1-2, with D possibly matching TRBD1 (6 bases). The CDR3 loop spans 15 amino acids. Trimming took 7 bases from V and 4 from J, leaving 20 bases between them. Germline values: CDR1 SGHNT, CDR2 YYREEE (reference sequence). The CDR3: CASAFGGGQLYGYTF. The CDR3 DNA reads TGTGCCAGCGCTTTTGGCGGGGGCCAACTCTATGGCTACACCTTC.

The chain couples TRBV6-6 to TRBJ2-7, with 9 bases fitting TRBD2. The V and J ends lost 0 bases and 3 bases, in that order; junction bases with no gene match: 0. Germline CDR1 and CDR2: MNHNY and SVGAGI (reference sequence). The CDR3 is made up of 14 amino acids. In DNA, the CDR3 is TGTGCCAGCAGTTACTCGACTAGCGGCTACGAGCAGTACTTC. It translates to CASSYSTSGYEQYF.

The chain combines TRBV19 with TRBJ1-2; D is undetermined. There are 15 residues in the CDR3. Germline V gives CDR1 LNHDA, CDR2 SQIVND (reference sequence). V was cut by 3 bases and J by 0 bases, with 11 bases left in between. DNA of the CDR3: TGTGCCAGTAGTATCCGAGCGGTTACTAACTATGGCTACACCTTC. It translates to CASSIRAVTNYGYTF.